The TCR beta chain under discussion was sequenced for a study of Tregs in tolerant kidney transplant recipients. Turning to the study itself: Recipients received nonmyeloablative bone marrow transplants from related graft donors, with transient mixed chimerism.

Clones were read by immunoSEQ multiplex PCR, and TCRdb kept only the in-frame ones, dropping some. The listing records 45,000 to 55,000 clones. Of note for this clone: The missing CDR3 end, 3 residues past where the read stops, is filled in from the germline J gene.

J gave up 3 bases and V 4 bases, and 7 bases lay outside the gene matches. The germline CDR1 and CDR2 sequences are SGHRS and YFSETQ. This CDR3 spans 15 amino acids. This chain links TRBV5-1 with TRBJ2-3; 8 nucleotides agree with TRBD2. This clonotype was sampled from a human donor who received a combined kidney and bone marrow transplant. The sequencing used CD4+ T cells from blood, collected before the transplant. CDR3 DNA (partial): TGCGCCAGCAGCGTGAGACTAGCGAAGACAGATACG. This gives the protein CASSVRLAKTDT. The whole CDR3 is CASSVRLAKTDTQYF.